What follows describes a single TCR beta chain. The specificity of this receptor is unknown. No quality values exist for individual bases; no much larger clone is one base distant. CD8 naive samples consisted of CD45RO-negative cells that were positively selected for CCR7, yielding a CD45RA+CCR7+ population without TemRA cells. The donors were healthy, HIV-negative adults with no recently reported acute infections or vaccinations. All donors were Caucasian adults living in Nashville, Tennessee, USA. Blood was obtained by leukapheresis, after which PBMCs were separated by Ficoll-Histopaque density gradient centrifugation and cryopreserved in liquid nitrogen vapor phase. Purity and quantity of every magnetically sorted T cell population were checked by analytical flow cytometry. Each sorted fraction had its genomic DNA isolated and then quantified by UV absorbance on a Nanodrop 2000c. This sample is drawn from a study of shared clonotypes between healthy human individuals (dated by TCRdb to about 2020). Turning to the overall study: The cohort comprised a couple of women and three men aged 18 to 49 years. Per donor, three plates each were used for CD4 naive and CD4 memory, two for CD8 naive, and one for CD8 memory. To estimate repertoire size and how much clonotype sharing occurs between individuals, the study deeply sequenced the blood TCR repertoires of five healthy adults. Libraries were prepared and TCR repertoires were sequenced by different laboratories using diverse techniques, in order to increase sequencing depth and limit assay-specific biases. Leukapheresis yielded between about 0.9 and 8.9 billion PBMCs per donor. Summary of the overall study and its limitations: Compared with non-shared clonotypes, clonotypes shared by all four sorted-subset donors had higher generation probabilities. Even with the large sequencing depth, rarefaction of the sorted-subset datasets indicated that sequencing was incomplete. Because the study included a small number of donors, the genetic and exposure-history diversity represented was limited. Sampling was restricted to blood, and TCR repertoires in tissues likely differ from the TCR repertoires found in blood. Pairwise subsampling indicated that sequencing depth was expected to affect the degree of clonotype sharing among donors. Approximately 5% of naive CD4, 3.5% of naive CD8, approximately 2% of memory CD4, and approximately 0.4% of memory CD8 clonotypes were shared across a few donors. Naive subsets generally had larger estimated clonotype richness than memory subsets did.

The CDR3 measures 15 amino acids from cysteine to phenylalanine. Only CDR3 DNA remains: 45 bases, in frame from the first base. Reading the germline V gene (reference sequence) gives CDR1 MNHEY and CDR2 SMNVEV. V drops 0 bases and J drops 4 bases, leaving 12 bases in between. Using the deep immunoSEQ assay, multiplex PCR amplified TCR CDR3 regions from genomic DNA. Extracted genomic DNA from each cell subset was distributed evenly across all wells of several immunoSEQ 96-well plates, and each plate was treated as a replicate. For sorted subsets, 200 ng of genomic DNA, equivalent to roughly 33,000 T cell genomes, went into each replicate PCR. Purified libraries were quantified with a Qubit 3.0 fluorometer, sized on a Bioanalyzer 2100, and re-quantified with the KAPA Library Quantification kit. Every immunoSEQ 96-well plate was sequenced on a separate single-read 150-cycle Illumina NextSeq 550 flow cell. Per the original workflow: Because the immunoSEQ output held only junctional sequences and lacked quality scores, the filtering could not match the filtering applied to full-length reads. To assign V/J genes and CDR3, sequences were annotated using PyIR, a Python wrapper for IgBLAST v1.9, with IMGT germline references. Reads with weak V/J assignments (E-value above 1e-6), missing CDR3, stop codons, out-of-frame junctions, or ambiguous translated residues were removed. V3J clonotypes were defined as sequences sharing an identical inferred V gene, J gene, and CDR3 amino acid sequence. Percentage overlap between repertoires was computed as shared unique clonotypes divided by the size of the smaller repertoire. Three approaches were used to assess repertoire richness: RTK rarefaction, the Chao1 estimator, and Recon v2.1 estimates of unobserved clonotypes. OLGA was used to compute generation probabilities for all TCRbeta clonotypes that the gDNA method yielded from a handful of donors. In TCRdb, the immuneACCESS table is reduced to in-frame sequences with V and J assigned. These tables do not hold every clone; where another copy was compared, an unresolved V gene accounts for under half, and the others remain unexplained. V, J and clone size were drawn from that table, and D and trimming were deduced from the DNA. The sample records 600,000 or so clones, about 98% of which are singletons. The top ten constitute more than 0.3% of the sample.

This receptor chain uses TRBV27 and TRBJ1-1; TRBD1 might be the D gene, on 5 matching bases. Material: naive CD8+ T cells sorted from blood. The cell subset or site label, read with the paper, signifies: CD45RA+CCR7+. The sequence came from a man aged 30 to 45 in good health. CDR3 loop: CASSLSSGPTTEAFF. The DNA sequence is as follows: TGTGCCAGCAGTTTATCGTCAGGGCCCACCACTGAAGCTTTCTTT.